Presented here are 19 T cell receptor beta chains from one specimen sequenced in a study of blood T cell repertoires in COVID-19. The method was immunoSEQ multiplex PCR; TCRdb's version includes in-frame clones alone and lacks a portion of them. The sample lists about half a million clones; roughly 87% were seen once. The material sequenced was peripheral blood. The receptors shown here come from a man between 18 and 29 years old with COVID-19, enrolled during active disease.

The gene calls are TRBV7-6 and TRBJ1-5; 10 positions match TRBD1. Unmatched junction bases numbered 4, after V lost 5 bases and J lost 6 bases. Germline V gene sequence: CDR1 SGHVS, CDR2 FNYEAQ. This CDR3 is built from 14 residues. CDR3 DNA: TGTGCCAGCAGCCAGACAGGGGGCTTTCAGCCCCAGCATTTT. Translated, it gives CASSQTGGFQPQHF.

This clone turned up a few times. V usage is TRBV18 and J usage is TRBJ2-1, with a possible D match to TRBD2 (6 bases). V was clipped by 1 base and J by 6 bases, with 16 bases between them. The CDR3 is 16 residues long. CDR1 is KGHSH and CDR2 is LQKENI in the germline V gene. CDR3 residues: CASSPLEGTSTNEQFF. The CDR3 coding sequence is TGTGCCAGCTCACCACTGGAGGGTACGAGCACCAATGAGCAGTTCTTC.

This chain connects TRBV6-6 to TRBJ2-2; D is possibly TRBD1 (6 bases). The V end lost 11 bases, the J end lost 8 bases, and 18 bases lay between the germline ends. The CDR3 extends over 13 amino acids. The germline V gene has CDR1 MNHNY and CDR2 SVGAGI (reference sequence). The CDR3 loop is CAGAVGARGELFF. The CDR3 DNA is TGTGCCGGCGCGGTGGGGGCCAGGGGGGAGCTGTTTTTT.

The gene calls are TRBV6-6 and TRBJ2-4, with 7 bases fitting TRBD2. The V gene end was trimmed by 2 bases and the J gene end by 8 bases; junction bases not matched to a gene: 3. This CDR3 is 13 amino acids long. Germline CDR1 is MNHNY and CDR2 is SVGAGI (reference sequence). The CDR3 region has the DNA TGTGCCAGCAGTTACGTGGGAGGGGACATTCAGTACTTC. This encodes CASSYVGGDIQYF.

This clone has only one observation. V gene TRBV18 combines with J gene TRBJ2-4; 7 nucleotides line up with TRBD1. J was trimmed by 6 bases and V by 5 bases; bases with no gene match: 7. The V gene's germline CDR1 is KGHSH and CDR2 LQKENI. The CDR3 has 14 residues. The CDR3 region is CASSSRDRINIQYF. DNA for the CDR3: TGTGCCAGCTCATCCCGGGACAGAATAAACATTCAGTACTTC.

This chain connects TRBV4-2 to TRBJ2-7; the match to TRBD2 covers 8 bases. The CDR3 has 16 amino acids. Germline V CDR1 and CDR2: LGHNA, YNFKEQ. The J segment lost 2 bases and the V segment lost 0 bases, leaving 6 bases of the junction unmatched. CDR3 in amino acids: CASSQDTSGRAYEQYF. The CDR3 nucleotides are TGTGCCAGCAGCCAAGACACTAGCGGACGTGCCTACGAGCAGTACTTC.

The sample holds one count of this clone. This chain joins TRBV7-9 and TRBJ2-3; maybe TRBD1 (5 bases). CDR3 length equals 13 residues. Germline CDR1 SEHNR, CDR2 FQNEAQ (reference sequence). V was trimmed by 1 base and J by 4 bases, leaving 6 bases between them. The CDR3 spells CASSLEGADTQYF. The CDR3 coding sequence is TGTGCCAGCAGCTTAGAAGGGGCAGATACGCAGTATTTT.

This clone was detected once. This sequence joins TRBV28 and TRBJ1-6; 8 bases match TRBD1. This CDR3 has 14 amino acids. V was pared by 4 bases and J by 10 bases, with 6 bases of the junction left unmatched. The germline V gene has CDR1 MDHEN and CDR2 SYDVKM. In nucleotides, the CDR3 is TGTGCCAGCAGTTCGGCAGGGGGCGCATCACCCCTCCACTTT. As protein: CASSSAGGASPLHF.

The genes are TRBV7-9 and TRBJ1-2; D not certain. CDR3 length equals 13 residues. With 8 bases removed from V and 0 bases from J, the gap between germline ends came to 10 bases. Germline V gene lookup returns CDR1 SEHNR and CDR2 FQNEAQ (reference sequence). CDR3 DNA: TGTGCCAGCGCCCCCATAGCTAACTATGGCTACACCTTC. This sequence encodes CASAPIANYGYTF.

The V gene is TRBV6-5, the J gene TRBJ2-2; D might be TRBD2 (5 bases). CDR3 size: 15 residues. V was pared by 2 bases and J by 4 bases, with 11 bases between. Per the germline V gene, CDR1 is MNHEY and CDR2 is SVGAGI. This CDR3 is CASSYEGAGTGELFF. For the CDR3, the DNA is TGTGCCAGCAGTTACGAGGGTGCGGGCACCGGGGAGCTGTTTTTT.

The chain links TRBV7-9 to TRBJ2-3; D may be TRBD1 (5 bases). Trimming cost V 6 bases and J 6 bases, with 10 bases left between them. This CDR3 comprises 12 residues. The V gene's germline CDR1 is SEHNR and CDR2 FQNEAQ (reference sequence). The CDR3 nucleotides read TGTGCCAGCAGGCAGGGCAGGGATACGCAGTATTTT. Its translation: CASRQGRDTQYF.

The rearrangement links TRBV9 to TRBJ2-1, with TRBD2 matching over 9 bases. Trimming cost V 3 bases and J 12 bases; bases outside gene matches: 13. Germline values: CDR1 SGDLS, CDR2 YYNGEE. This CDR3 comprises 15 residues. In DNA form, the CDR3 reads TGTGCCAGCAGCGCCTCCGGGACTAGCTCCCAAGGGCAGTTCTTC. Amino acid sequence: CASSASGTSSQGQFF.

This clone is a singleton in its sample. Here the CDR3 DNA reads TGCGCCAGCAGCCCACAGGAAGGCCTGAACACTGAAGCTTTCTTT. Translation: CASSPQEGLNTEAFF. The V call is TRBV5-1, the J call TRBJ1-1; D might be TRBD1 (5 bases). Trimming removed 4 bases from V and 0 bases from J, with 13 bases in between. There are 15 residues in the CDR3. Germline CDR1 is SGHRS and CDR2 is YFSETQ.

This rearrangement joins TRBV13 to TRBJ1-1, with 7 bases identical to TRBD1. The CDR3 consists of 14 residues. Trimming at V came to 0 bases and at J to 10 bases, leaving 8 bases not matched to a gene. Germline V lookup: CDR1 PRHDT, CDR2 FYEKMQ (reference sequence). In DNA, the CDR3 is TGTGCCAGCAGCTTAGGCCTCGGGGACAGAGGAGCTTTCTTT. Protein: CASSLGLGDRGAFF.

The V call is TRBV19, the J call TRBJ1-1; a possible D gene is TRBD1 (5 bases). Germline V lookup: CDR1 LNHDA, CDR2 SQIVND (reference sequence). The CDR3 consists of 13 residues. The V end lost 10 bases, the J end lost 0 bases, and 12 bases lay between the germline ends. In nucleotides, the CDR3 is TGTGCCACCCTGGGGCCGATGAACACTGAAGCTTTCTTT. Translating it yields CATLGPMNTEAFF.

The rearrangement joins TRBV23-1 to TRBJ1-1, with TRBD1 matching over 7 bases. TRBV23-1 falls under the ORF class, with uncertain function. Trimming at V came to 3 bases and at J to 3 bases, leaving 19 bases not matched to a gene. The CDR3 loop spans 19 amino acids. As DNA, the CDR3 is TGCGCCAGCAGTCATTCAGGGTGGGACAGTTACTACACACACACTGAAGCTTTCTTT. It codes for CASSHSGWDSYYTHTEAFF.

The chain couples TRBV29-1 to TRBJ2-7; weak D call: TRBD1 (6 bases). This CDR3 has 13 residues. CDR1 SQVTM and CDR2 ANQGSEA come from the germline V gene. V shed 3 bases and J shed 0 bases, with 9 bases lying between them. The CDR3 coding sequence is TGCAGCGTTGAGTGGGACAACTCCTACGAGCAGTACTTC. Protein: CSVEWDNSYEQYF.

V gene TRBV3-1 (or the pseudogene TRBV3-2) combines with J gene TRBJ1-2, with TRBD1 as a possible D gene (5 bases). The germline V gene encodes CDR1 LGHDT and CDR2 YNNKEL (reference sequence). The CDR3 is 12 amino acids. Trimming cost V 0 bases and J 8 bases, with 7 bases left between them. The CDR3, as DNA: TGTGCCAGCAGCCAAGAGTGGGGCGGCTACACCTTC. It encodes CASSQEWGGYTF.

The rearrangement links TRBV9 to TRBJ1-6; TRBD1 is a possible D gene (5 bases). This CDR3 has 15 residues. V was shortened by 0 bases and J by 7 bases, with 11 bases between the two germline ends. CDR1 is SGDLS and CDR2 is YYNGEE in the germline V gene. The CDR3 sequence is CASSVEPAGNSPLHF. In DNA form, the CDR3 reads TGTGCCAGCAGCGTAGAGCCGGCAGGGAATTCACCCCTCCACTTT.